This TCR beta chain was captured in a study of OX40 agonist ivuxolimab in advanced cancers. Study-level findings and limits: Some nonresponders also had low normalized T-cell clonal expansion.

Trimming took off 0 bases at V and 4 bases at J, with 6 bases between the two ends. The CDR3 is 13 amino acids. Germline CDR1 is WSHSY and CDR2 is SAAADI. No patient had autoimmune disease or received systemic immunosuppression. Repertoires were generated with immunoSEQ multiplex PCR, while TCRdb's copy carries only in-frame clones and drops some. This table has 55,000 or so clones, about 86% appearing once. A word on this clone: Antigen: not known.

V gene TRBV10-2 combines with J gene TRBJ1-1; D is uncertain. The material sequenced was CD4+ or CD8+ T cells sorted from blood, taken in a trial of the OX40 agonist ivuxolimab. The sequence came from an adult with an advanced solid tumor such as melanoma, head and neck, liver or kidney cancer. CDR3: CASSESSGTEAFF. As DNA, the CDR3 is TGCGCCAGCAGTGAGTCTTCGGGCACTGAAGCTTTCTTT.